This T cell receptor (beta chain) appears in the sequencing data of a study of Ad26.COV2.S vaccination and SARS-CoV-2 variants. Study background: The study gave Ad26.COV2.S intramuscularly, once or twice 56 days apart. Study-level results: In vaccinated individuals, spike-specific CD8+ and CD4+ T cell responses reportedly displayed substantial breadth.

Sequencing used immunoSEQ multiplex PCR; TCRdb keeps in-frame clones, though not all of them. Seen here are 350,000 to 500,000 clones, 90% observed once, and the top ten hold about 4.4%. Regarding treatment: over 15 received Ad26.COV2.S at low or high dose, single or two shots; about five received placebo; per-sample allocation not given. Sampling occurred on day 63 after the first vaccine or placebo injection. A Boston donor was an adult aged 18-55 years. For this clone: Its specificity is unknown. Additional DNA sequences in this sample encode the identical CDR3.

CDR3 length: 15 residues. The V gene's germline CDR1 is MNHEY and CDR2 SVGAGI. Trimming cost V 0 bases and J 3 bases; bases outside gene matches: 3. This sequence joins TRBV6-5 and TRBJ2-7; 9 bases agree with TRBD2. The material was peripheral blood, obtained in a trial of Ad26.COV2.S vaccine versus placebo. This receptor was obtained from a person aged 18 to 59 who received the Ad26.COV2.S COVID-19 vaccine or a placebo. The CDR3 loop is CASSYSGGGGYEQYF. The CDR3 DNA is TGTGCCAGCAGTTACTCAGGCGGGGGGGGCTACGAGCAGTACTTC.